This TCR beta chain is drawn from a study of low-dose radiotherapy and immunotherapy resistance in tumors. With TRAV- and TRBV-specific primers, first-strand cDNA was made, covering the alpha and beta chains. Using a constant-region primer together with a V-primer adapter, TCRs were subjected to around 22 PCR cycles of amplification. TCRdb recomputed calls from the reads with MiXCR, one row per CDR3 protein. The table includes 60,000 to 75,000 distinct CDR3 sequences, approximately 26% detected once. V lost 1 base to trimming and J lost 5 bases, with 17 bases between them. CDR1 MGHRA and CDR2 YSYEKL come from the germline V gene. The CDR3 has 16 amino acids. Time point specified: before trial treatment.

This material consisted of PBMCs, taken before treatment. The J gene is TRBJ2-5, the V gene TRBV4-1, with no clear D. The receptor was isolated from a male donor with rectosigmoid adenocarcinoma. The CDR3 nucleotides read TGCGCCAGCAGCCAAGTAATCGGTTCGGTAACGGAGACCCAGTACTTC. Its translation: CASSQVIGSVTETQYF.